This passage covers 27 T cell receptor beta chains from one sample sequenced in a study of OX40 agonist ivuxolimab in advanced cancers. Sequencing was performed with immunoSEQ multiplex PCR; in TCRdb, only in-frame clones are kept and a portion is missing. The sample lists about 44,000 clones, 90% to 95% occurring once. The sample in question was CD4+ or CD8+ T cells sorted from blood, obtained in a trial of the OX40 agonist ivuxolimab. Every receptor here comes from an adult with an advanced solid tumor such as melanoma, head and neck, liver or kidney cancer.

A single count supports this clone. CDR3 protein: CASSELVGLTNEQFF. CDR3 coding DNA: TGTGCCAGCAGTGAATTGGTCGGACTAACCAATGAGCAGTTCTTC. The chain links TRBV2 to TRBJ2-1; perhaps TRBD2 as D (6 bases). Germline V gene data show CDR1 as SNHLY and CDR2 as FYNNEI. This CDR3 has 15 amino acids. The germline V and J ends were trimmed by 2 bases and 6 bases, with 14 bases remaining between them. The whole variable domain, remainder taken from reference TRBV2 and TRBJ2-1, is EPEVTQTPSHQVTQMGQEVILRCVPISNHLYFYWYRQILGQKVEFLVSFYNNEISEKSEIFDDQFSVERPDGSNFTLKIRSTKLEDSAMYFCASSELVGLTNEQFFGPGTRLTVL.

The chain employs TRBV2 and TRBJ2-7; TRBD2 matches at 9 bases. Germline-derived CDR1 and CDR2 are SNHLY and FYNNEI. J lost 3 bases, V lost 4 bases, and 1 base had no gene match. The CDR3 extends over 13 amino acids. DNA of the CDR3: TGTGCCAGCAGTGGGACTAGCGTCTACGAGCAGTACTTC. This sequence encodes CASSGTSVYEQYF.

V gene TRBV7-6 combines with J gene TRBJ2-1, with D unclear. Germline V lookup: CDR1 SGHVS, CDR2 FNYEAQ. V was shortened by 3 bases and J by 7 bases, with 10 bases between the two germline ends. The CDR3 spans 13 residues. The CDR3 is CASSFKQGNEQFF. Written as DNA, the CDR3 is TGTGCCAGCAGCTTTAAACAAGGGAATGAGCAGTTCTTC.

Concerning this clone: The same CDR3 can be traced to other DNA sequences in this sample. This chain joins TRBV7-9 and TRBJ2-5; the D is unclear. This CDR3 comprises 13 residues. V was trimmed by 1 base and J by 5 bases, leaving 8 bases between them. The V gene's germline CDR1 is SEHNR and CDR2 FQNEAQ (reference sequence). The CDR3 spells CASSLVELETQYF. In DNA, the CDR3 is TGTGCCAGCAGCTTAGTTGAGCTGGAGACCCAGTACTTC.

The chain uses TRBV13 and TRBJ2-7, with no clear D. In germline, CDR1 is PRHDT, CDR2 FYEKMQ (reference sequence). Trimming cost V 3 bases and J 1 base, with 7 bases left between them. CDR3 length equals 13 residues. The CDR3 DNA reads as TGTGCCAGCAGCTTTAAGGCATCCTACGAGCAGTACTTC. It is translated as CASSFKASYEQYF.

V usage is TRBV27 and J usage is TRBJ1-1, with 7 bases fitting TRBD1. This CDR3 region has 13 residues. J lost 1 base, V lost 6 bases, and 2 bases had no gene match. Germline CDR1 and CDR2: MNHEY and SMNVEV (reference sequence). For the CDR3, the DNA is TGTGCCAGCAGCAGACAGGGGAACACTGAAGCTTTCTTT. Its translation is CASSRQGNTEAFF.

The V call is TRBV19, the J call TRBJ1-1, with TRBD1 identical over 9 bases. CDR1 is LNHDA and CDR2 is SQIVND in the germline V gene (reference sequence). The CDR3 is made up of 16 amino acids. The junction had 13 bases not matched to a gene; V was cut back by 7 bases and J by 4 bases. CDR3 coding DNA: TGTGCCAGTACCATGGGACAGGGAGCCGTCGGCACTGAAGCTTTCTTT. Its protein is CASTMGQGAVGTEAFF.

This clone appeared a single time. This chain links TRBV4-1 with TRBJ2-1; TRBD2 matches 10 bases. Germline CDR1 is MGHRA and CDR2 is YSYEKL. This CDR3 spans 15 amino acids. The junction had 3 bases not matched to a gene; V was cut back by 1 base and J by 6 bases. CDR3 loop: CASSQGQREGNEQFF. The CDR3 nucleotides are TGCGCCAGCAGCCAAGGTCAGCGGGAGGGCAATGAGCAGTTCTTC.

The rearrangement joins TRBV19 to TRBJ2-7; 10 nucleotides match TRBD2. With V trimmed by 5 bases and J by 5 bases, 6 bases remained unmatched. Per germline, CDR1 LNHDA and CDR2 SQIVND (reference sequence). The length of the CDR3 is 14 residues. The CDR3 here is CASSPSGSYNEQYF. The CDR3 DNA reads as TGTGCCAGTAGTCCTAGCGGGAGTTACAACGAGCAGTACTTC.

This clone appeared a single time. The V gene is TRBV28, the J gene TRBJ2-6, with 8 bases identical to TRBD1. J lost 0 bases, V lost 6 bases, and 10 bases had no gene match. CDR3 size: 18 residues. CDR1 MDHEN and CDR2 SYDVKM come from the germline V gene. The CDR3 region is CASRSTRQGASGANVLTF. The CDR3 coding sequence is TGTGCCAGCAGGTCGACGAGGCAGGGGGCCTCTGGGGCCAACGTCCTGACTTTC.

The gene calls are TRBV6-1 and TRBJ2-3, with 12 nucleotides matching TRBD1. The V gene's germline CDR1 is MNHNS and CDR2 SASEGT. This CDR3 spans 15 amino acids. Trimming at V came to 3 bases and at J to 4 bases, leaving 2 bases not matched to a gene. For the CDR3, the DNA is TGTGCCAGCAGTGATGGGACAGGGGGCGCAGATACGCAGTATTTT. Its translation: CASSDGTGGADTQYF.

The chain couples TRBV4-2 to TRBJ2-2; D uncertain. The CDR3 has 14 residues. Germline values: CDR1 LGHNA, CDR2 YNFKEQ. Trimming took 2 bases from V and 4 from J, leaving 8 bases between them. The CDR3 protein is CASSQKPSTGELFF. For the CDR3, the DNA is TGTGCCAGCAGCCAAAAGCCGAGCACCGGGGAGCTGTTTTTT.

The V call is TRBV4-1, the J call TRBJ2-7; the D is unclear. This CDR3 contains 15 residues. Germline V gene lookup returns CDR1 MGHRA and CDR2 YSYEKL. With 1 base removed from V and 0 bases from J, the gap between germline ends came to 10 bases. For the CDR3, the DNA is TGCGCCAGCAGCCAAGTTCACAGTAGCTCCTACGAGCAGTACTTC. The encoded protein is CASSQVHSSSYEQYF.

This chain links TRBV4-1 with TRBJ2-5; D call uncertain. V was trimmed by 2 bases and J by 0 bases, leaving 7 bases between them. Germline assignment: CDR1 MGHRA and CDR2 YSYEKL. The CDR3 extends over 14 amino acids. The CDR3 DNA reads TGCGCCAGCAGCCAAACCGTAAACCAAGAGACCCAGTACTTC. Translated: CASSQTVNQETQYF.

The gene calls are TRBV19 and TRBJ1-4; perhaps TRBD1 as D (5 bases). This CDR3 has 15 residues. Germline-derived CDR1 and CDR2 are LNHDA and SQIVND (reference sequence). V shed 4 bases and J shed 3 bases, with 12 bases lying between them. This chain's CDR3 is CASSSYKGPNEKLFF. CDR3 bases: TGTGCCAGTAGTAGTTACAAGGGGCCTAATGAAAAACTGTTTTTT.

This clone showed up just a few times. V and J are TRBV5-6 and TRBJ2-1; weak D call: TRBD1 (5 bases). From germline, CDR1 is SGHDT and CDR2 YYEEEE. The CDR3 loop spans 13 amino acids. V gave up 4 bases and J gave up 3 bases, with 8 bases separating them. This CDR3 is CASSPGYYNEQFF. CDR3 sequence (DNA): TGTGCCAGCAGCCCAGGGTACTACAATGAGCAGTTCTTC.

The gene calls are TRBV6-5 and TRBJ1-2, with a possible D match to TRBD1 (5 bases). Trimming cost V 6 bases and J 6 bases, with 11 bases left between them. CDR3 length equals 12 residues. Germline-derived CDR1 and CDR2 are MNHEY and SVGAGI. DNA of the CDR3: TGTGCCAGCAGGGAGGGGCGGGATGGCTACACCTTC. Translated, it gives CASREGRDGYTF.

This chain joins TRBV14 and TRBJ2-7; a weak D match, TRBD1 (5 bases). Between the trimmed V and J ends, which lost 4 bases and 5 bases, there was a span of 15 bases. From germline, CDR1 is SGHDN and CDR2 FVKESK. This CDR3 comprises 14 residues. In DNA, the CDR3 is TGTGCCAGCAGCCCGTGGGGCTCCTTTGACGAGCAGTACTTC. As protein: CASSPWGSFDEQYF.

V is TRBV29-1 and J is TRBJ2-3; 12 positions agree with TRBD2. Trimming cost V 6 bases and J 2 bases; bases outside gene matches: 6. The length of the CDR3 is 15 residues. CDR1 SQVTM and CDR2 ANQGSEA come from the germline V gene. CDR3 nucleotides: TGCAGCGTCATCGGGACTAGCGGGTACACAGATACGCAGTATTTT. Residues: CSVIGTSGYTDTQYF.

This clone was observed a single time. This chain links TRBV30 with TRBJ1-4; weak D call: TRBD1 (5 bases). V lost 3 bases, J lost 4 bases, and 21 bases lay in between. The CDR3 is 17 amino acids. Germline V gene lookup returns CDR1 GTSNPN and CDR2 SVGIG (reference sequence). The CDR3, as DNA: TGTGCCTGGAGAGAAGGCAGGGTCTCGCCTAGTAATGAAAAACTGTTTTTT. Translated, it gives CAWREGRVSPSNEKLFF.

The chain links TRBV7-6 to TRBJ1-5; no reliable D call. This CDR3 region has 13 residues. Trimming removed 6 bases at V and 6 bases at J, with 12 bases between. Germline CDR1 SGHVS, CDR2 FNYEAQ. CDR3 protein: CASSLAAAQPQHF. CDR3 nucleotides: TGTGCCAGCAGTCTCGCGGCGGCTCAGCCCCAGCATTTT. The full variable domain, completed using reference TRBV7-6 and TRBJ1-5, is GAGVSQSPRYKVTKRGQDVALRCDPISGHVSLYWYRQALGQGPEFLTYFNYEAQQDKSGLPNDRFSAERPEGSISTLTIQRTEQRDSAMYRCASSLAAAQPQHFGDGTRLSIL.

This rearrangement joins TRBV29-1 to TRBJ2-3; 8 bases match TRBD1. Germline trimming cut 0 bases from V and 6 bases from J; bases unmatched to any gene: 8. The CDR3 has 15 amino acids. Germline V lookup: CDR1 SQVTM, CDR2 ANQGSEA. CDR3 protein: CSVEDQGQVGDTQYF. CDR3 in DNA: TGCAGCGTTGAAGATCAGGGACAGGTCGGGGATACGCAGTATTTT.

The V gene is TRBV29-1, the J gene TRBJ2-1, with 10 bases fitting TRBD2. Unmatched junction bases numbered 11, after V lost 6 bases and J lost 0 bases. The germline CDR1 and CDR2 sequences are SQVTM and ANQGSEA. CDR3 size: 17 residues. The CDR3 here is CSVAGGGLAISYNEQFF. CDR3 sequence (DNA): TGCAGCGTAGCCGGGGGGGGACTAGCGATCTCCTACAATGAGCAGTTCTTC.

The CDR3 region is CASSITGIEKLFF. The CDR3, as DNA: TGTGCCAGCAGTATAACAGGGATTGAAAAACTGTTTTTT. This chain uses TRBV27 with TRBJ1-4; maybe TRBD1 (6 bases). From germline, CDR1 is MNHEY and CDR2 SMNVEV (reference sequence). The CDR3 spans 13 residues. Trimming removed 5 bases at V and 7 bases at J, with 11 bases between.

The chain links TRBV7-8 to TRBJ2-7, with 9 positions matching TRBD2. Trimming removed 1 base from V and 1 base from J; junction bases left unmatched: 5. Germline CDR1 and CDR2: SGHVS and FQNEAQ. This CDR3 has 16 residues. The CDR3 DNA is TGTGCCAGCAGCTTAGTTGCTAGCGGGAATTCCTACGAGCAGTACTTC. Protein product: CASSLVASGNSYEQYF.

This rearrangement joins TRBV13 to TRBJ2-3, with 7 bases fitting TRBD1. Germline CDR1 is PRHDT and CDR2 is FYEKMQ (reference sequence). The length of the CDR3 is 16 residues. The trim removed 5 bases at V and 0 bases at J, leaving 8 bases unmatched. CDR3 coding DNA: TGTGCCAGCAGCCCCTCCGGGACAGAAAGCACAGATACGCAGTATTTT. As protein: CASSPSGTESTDTQYF.

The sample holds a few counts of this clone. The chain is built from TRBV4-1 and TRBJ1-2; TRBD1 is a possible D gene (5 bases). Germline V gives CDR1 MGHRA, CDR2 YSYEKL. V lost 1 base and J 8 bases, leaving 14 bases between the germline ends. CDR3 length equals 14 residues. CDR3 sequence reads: CASSQGSGSEGYTF. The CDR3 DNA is TGCGCCAGCAGCCAAGGATCAGGGAGTGAAGGCTACACCTTC.